This is a list of T cell receptor beta chains from one sample in a study of T-cell reconstitution after alpha-beta-depleted transplantation in children. TCRdb independently ran MiXCR on the PCR reads; one entry per CDR3 protein. The repertoire holds some 200,000 distinct CDR3 sequences, with around 7% as singletons. This specimen was PBMCs, taken before TCRalphabeta/CD19-depleted stem cell transplant. These receptors came from a boy between 2 and 10 years old with acute lymphoblastic leukemia, due to receive a stem cell transplant. The CDR3 runs from the conserved cysteine through the conserved F or W.

v_call: TRBV7-9; j_call: TRBJ2-7; cdr3_aa: CASSLGYRDSLYEQYF
v_call: TRBV20-1; j_call: TRBJ2-5; cdr3_aa: CSARDGDSSTTQYF
v_call: TRBV29-1; j_call: TRBJ2-1; cdr3_aa: CSVFVYNEQFF
v_call: TRBV15; j_call: TRBJ1-2; cdr3_aa: CATSRDAVLDYGYTF
v_call: TRBV20-1; j_call: TRBJ2-5; cdr3_aa: CSSPGQQETQYF
v_call: TRBV5-1; j_call: TRBJ1-6; cdr3_aa: CASSLTENSPLHF
v_call: TRBV3-1; j_call: TRBJ2-3; cdr3_aa: CASSPGKGQGMIGTDTQYF
v_call: TRBV3-1; j_call: TRBJ2-2; cdr3_aa: CASSQDTDFITGELFF
v_call: TRBV7-9; j_call: TRBJ1-1; cdr3_aa: CASSPGASEAFF
v_call: TRBV4-2; j_call: TRBJ2-4; cdr3_aa: CASSRKGGFSGSFGNIQYF
v_call: TRBV6-1; j_call: TRBJ2-3; cdr3_aa: CASRPAGGPDTQYF
v_call: TRBV5-1; j_call: TRBJ2-5; cdr3_aa: CASSLANDLPQYF
v_call: TRBV4-3; j_call: TRBJ2-2; cdr3_aa: CASRRDLDTGELFF
v_call: TRBV5-1; j_call: TRBJ2-2; cdr3_aa: CASSLWEEAGELFF
v_call: TRBV6-2/TRBV6-3; j_call: TRBJ2-7; cdr3_aa: CASIHRDRGRNEQYF
v_call: TRBV19; j_call: TRBJ2-2; cdr3_aa: CALGLFLTGELFF
v_call: TRBV6-2/TRBV6-3; j_call: TRBJ1-1; cdr3_aa: CASSYGRNEAFF
v_call: TRBV5-1; j_call: TRBJ1-4; cdr3_aa: CASSSSGTGVEKLFF
v_call: TRBV11-2; j_call: TRBJ2-3; cdr3_aa: CASSRTSARGSTDTQYF
v_call: TRBV20-1; j_call: TRBJ2-2; cdr3_aa: CSAKIRDTGELFF
v_call: TRBV20-1; j_call: TRBJ2-5; cdr3_aa: CSARDWGKETQYF
v_call: TRBV28; j_call: TRBJ2-7; cdr3_aa: CASSPPGTGVYEQYF
v_call: TRBV5-5; j_call: TRBJ2-7; cdr3_aa: CASSLAPGAREQYF
v_call: TRBV20-1; j_call: TRBJ1-4; cdr3_aa: CSARDRGGHGPNEKLFF
v_call: TRBV20-1; j_call: TRBJ2-1; cdr3_aa: CSAREGAREQFF
v_call: TRBV5-5; j_call: TRBJ1-5; cdr3_aa: CASSLLGEGSQPQHF
v_call: TRBV6-1; j_call: TRBJ1-2; cdr3_aa: CASSQRQAGPYGYTF
v_call: TRBV30; j_call: TRBJ2-7; cdr3_aa: CAWIGQSSYEQYF
v_call: TRBV7-6; j_call: TRBJ2-4; cdr3_aa: CASSSRRDSFKNIQYF
v_call: TRBV12-3/TRBV12-4; j_call: TRBJ2-7; cdr3_aa: CAICFTEGFRQGKHEQYF
v_call: TRBV20-1; j_call: TRBJ1-4; cdr3_aa: CSAPDRISNNEKLFF
v_call: TRBV10-3; j_call: TRBJ2-1; cdr3_aa: CAIREPGSNEQFF
v_call: TRBV10-2; j_call: TRBJ2-3; cdr3_aa: CASSGTTDTQYF
v_call: TRBV10-3; j_call: TRBJ2-5; cdr3_aa: CAIRGGVGETQYF
v_call: TRBV20-1; j_call: TRBJ2-7; cdr3_aa: CSAGGQYSYEQYF
v_call: TRBV20-1; j_call: TRBJ2-3; cdr3_aa: CSGPPPSAGGTDTQYF
v_call: TRBV15; j_call: TRBJ2-6; cdr3_aa: CATSKKKRHSGANVLTF
v_call: TRBV3-1; j_call: TRBJ2-1; cdr3_aa: CASSQGWAGTGDNEQFF
v_call: TRBV5-1; j_call: TRBJ2-3; cdr3_aa: CASSLEAGGRTDTQYF
v_call: TRBV5-6; j_call: TRBJ2-1; cdr3_aa: CASSPYQAGGPVVEQFF
v_call: TRBV12-3/TRBV12-4; j_call: TRBJ1-4; cdr3_aa: CASRRSGTNEKLFF
v_call: TRBV11-2; j_call: TRBJ2-2; cdr3_aa: CASTFGLAGDGELFF
v_call: TRBV5-5; j_call: TRBJ2-1; cdr3_aa: CASSLWTLYNEQFF
v_call: TRBV12-3/TRBV12-4; j_call: TRBJ2-1; cdr3_aa: CASSIAAAGGLNEQFF
v_call: TRBV12-3/TRBV12-4; j_call: TRBJ2-1; cdr3_aa: CASGPLAGVLYNEQFF
v_call: TRBV9; j_call: TRBJ2-1; cdr3_aa: CASSVGGVSNEQFF
v_call: TRBV28; j_call: TRBJ2-6; cdr3_aa: CASIAAGAYSGANVLTF
v_call: TRBV28; j_call: TRBJ2-2; cdr3_aa: CASRTQENTGELFF
v_call: TRBV7-2; j_call: TRBJ2-6; cdr3_aa: CASSPRLGVSGANVLTF
v_call: TRBV20-1; j_call: TRBJ2-5; cdr3_aa: CSKAGGLQETQYF
v_call: TRBV5-6; j_call: TRBJ2-5; cdr3_aa: CASSWVAGDETQYF
v_call: TRBV6-6; j_call: TRBJ2-5; cdr3_aa: CASSYVGETQYF
v_call: TRBV3-1; j_call: TRBJ1-3; cdr3_aa: CASSQVTGTGNTIYF
v_call: TRBV28; j_call: TRBJ2-7; cdr3_aa: CASSSRTVYEQYF
v_call: TRBV27; j_call: TRBJ1-1; cdr3_aa: CASSPAGVNTEAFF
v_call: TRBV27; j_call: TRBJ2-1; cdr3_aa: CASTRGRGEQFF
v_call: TRBV7-9; j_call: TRBJ2-5; cdr3_aa: CASSRLLAGEETQYF